This T cell receptor (beta chain) was obtained from a study of blood T cell repertoires in COVID-19. The overall study: Samples of COVID-19 (acute and convalescent) were obtained from the United States, Italy and Spain.

This clone was observed once. CDR1 is SEHNR and CDR2 is FQNEAQ in the germline V gene (reference sequence). V gave up 4 bases and J gave up 6 bases, with 28 bases separating them. The CDR3 is 18 amino acids. Repertoires were generated with immunoSEQ multiplex PCR, while TCRdb's copy carries only in-frame clones and drops some. This table has around 150,000 clones, around 80% appearing once. The gene calls are TRBV7-9 and TRBJ2-7, with a possible D match to TRBD2 (6 bases). This TCR was sampled from a woman older than 75 with acute or convalescent COVID-19. The specimen sequenced was peripheral blood. As DNA, the CDR3 is TGTGCCAGCAGCTCCCATTCCGGGGGTATGGACTTTGGAGGCGAGCAGTACTTC. This encodes CASSSHSGGMDFGGEQYF.